This T cell receptor (beta chain) originates from a study of blood T cells in healthy people across ages. This clonotype has a single count. A read error may be the cause here, since a much bigger clone is one base away. CDR1 is MNHEY, CDR2 SMNVEV, per germline (reference sequence). The CDR3 covers 14 residues. Sample-barcoded 5' priming and a J-beta primer mix drove a second PCR of about 7 to 12 cycles. TCRdb redid the calling of the 5' RACE reads with MiXCR, one entry per CDR3 protein. The table records 650,000 to 800,000 distinct CDR3 sequences, under 65% of them present only once. This TCR was sampled from a woman older than 75 in good health. The gene calls are TRBV27 and TRBJ2-4; no clear D gene. Gene TRBJ2-7 matches the end of the DNA better, so the J call may be wrong. Sequenced: blood. CDR3 sequence: CASSLKWSAYEQYF. DNA of the CDR3: TGTGCCAGCAGTTTAAAGTGGTCCGCCTACGAGCAGTACTTC.